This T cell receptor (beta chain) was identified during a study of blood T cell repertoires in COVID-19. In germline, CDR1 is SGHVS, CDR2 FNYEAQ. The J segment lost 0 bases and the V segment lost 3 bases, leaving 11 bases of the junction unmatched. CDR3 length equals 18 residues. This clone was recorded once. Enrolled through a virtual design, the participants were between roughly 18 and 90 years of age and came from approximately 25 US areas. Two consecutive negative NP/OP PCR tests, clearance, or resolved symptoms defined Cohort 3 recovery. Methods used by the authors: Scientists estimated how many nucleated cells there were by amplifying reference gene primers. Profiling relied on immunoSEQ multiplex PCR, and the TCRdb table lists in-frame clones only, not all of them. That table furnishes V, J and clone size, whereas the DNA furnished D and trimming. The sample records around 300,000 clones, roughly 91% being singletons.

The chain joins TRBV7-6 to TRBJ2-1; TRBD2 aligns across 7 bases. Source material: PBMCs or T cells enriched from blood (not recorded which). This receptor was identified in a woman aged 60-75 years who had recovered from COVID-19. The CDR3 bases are TGTGCCAGCAGCTTGGGAGGGAGAGCGGCTAGCTCCTACAATGAGCAGTTCTTC. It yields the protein CASSLGGRAASSYNEQFF.